This T cell receptor (beta chain) was captured by sequencing in a study of T-cell memory formation after mild COVID-19. Germline V gene data show CDR1 as SGHTA and CDR2 as FQGNSA. V was shortened by 4 bases and J by 0 bases, with 12 bases between the two germline ends. The CDR3 runs to 15 residues. Each CDR3 protein is one row after TCRdb ran MiXCR on the 5' RACE reads. There are hundreds of thousands of distinct CDR3 sequences in the sample; 20% occur only once, and about an eighth lies in the top ten. V is TRBV7-2 and J is TRBJ1-1; D remains ambiguous. Sequenced input: PBMCs or a T cell subset sorted from them (not recorded which). The sequence was obtained from an adult woman who had mild COVID-19 (a few samples of this study predate the infection). Cell type and time point are not known. CDR3 in DNA: TGTGCCAGCAGCTCCAACTCCCTGCTGAACACTGAAGCTTTCTTT. Protein: CASSSNSLLNTEAFF.